A selection of T cell receptor beta chains follows, all from one sample in a study of T cell responses to AZD1222 COVID-19 vaccine. Generated by immunoSEQ multiplex PCR, the TCRdb table keeps only in-frame clones and is missing some. The table includes roughly 150,000 clones, around 93% detected once. The material sequenced was peripheral blood, taken on day 0 of AZD1222 vaccination. The receptor source for this set is an adult in good health. CDR3s include the opening cysteine and the closing phenylalanine or tryptophan. The D gene is left open where the match is weak. Rows may omit the clone size; those that give it use once, few, many or a size class.

-	TRBJ2-3	-	TRBV7-9	TGTGCCAGCAGCCTCAACTGGGACCCAGAGGGCACAGATACGCAGTATTTT	CASSLNWDPEGTDTQYF
-	TRBJ1-3	-	TRBV27	TGTGCCAGCCAGGAGCGGCAGGGTGGAAACACCATATATTTT	CASQERQGGNTIYF
TRBD1	TRBJ1-2	once	TRBV6-1	TGTGCCAGCAGTGACCGGGAGGGGGCCACCTTC	CASSDREGATF
-	TRBJ2-1	-	TRBV6-5	TGTGCCAGCAGTAGCCACAATGAGCAGTTCTTC	CASSSHNEQFF
-	TRBJ2-1	-	TRBV7-2	TGTGCCAGCAGCTTATATTCTAGCTCCTACAATGAGCAGTTCTTC	CASSLYSSSYNEQFF
TRBD2	TRBJ2-1	-	TRBV2	TGTGCCAGCAAGGGACTAGCGGGAGGTCGAGGGTACAATGAGCAGTTCTTC	CASKGLAGGRGYNEQFF
TRBD1	TRBJ1-2	-	TRBV6-5	TGTGCCAGCAGTTTTGACAGGGCCCGTGGCTACACCTTC	CASSFDRARGYTF
TRBD1	TRBJ2-2	-	TRBV19	TGTGCCAGTAGTCAACCCCAGGGGGCGATGACCGGGGAGCTGTTTTTT	CASSQPQGAMTGELFF
TRBD2	TRBJ2-1	-	TRBV30	TGTGCCGGTTCCCCGGGACTAGTGGGCGGGGGGTACAATGAGCAGTTCTTC	CAGSPGLVGGGYNEQFF
-	TRBJ1-2	-	TRBV27	TGTGCCAGCAGTCGGTGGGAGGGCGGCTATGGCTACACCTTC	CASSRWEGGYGYTF
TRBD2	TRBJ2-3	-	TRBV3-1/TRBV3-2	TGTGCCAGCAGCCACCTAGCGGGAGGCACAGATACGCAGTATTTT	CASSHLAGGTDTQYF
-	TRBJ1-3	-	TRBV21-1	TGTGCCAGCAGCAAGAGTAACGCCAGCTCTGGAAACACCATATATTTT	CASSKSNASSGNTIYF
TRBD1	TRBJ1-2	-	TRBV3-1/TRBV3-2	TGTGCCAGCAGCAAAAGGGGGCAGTCTAACTATGGCTACACCTTC	CASSKRGQSNYGYTF
-	TRBJ1-5	-	TRBV7-8	TGTGCCAGCAGCTTAGCGTCGGGACCGCTCAGCAATCAGCCCCAGCATTTT	CASSLASGPLSNQPQHF
-	TRBJ2-7	-	TRBV28	TGTGCCAGCCGGCCTGGGGCGGCTGGGGCCTACGAGCAGTACTTC	CASRPGAAGAYEQYF
-	TRBJ2-2	-	TRBV7-3	TGTGCCAGCAGCTTAATTGGCTTAAACACCGGGGAGCTGTTTTTT	CASSLIGLNTGELFF
-	TRBJ2-7	-	TRBV5-1	TGCGCCAGCAGCTTAACGGGAGAACGCGAGCAGTACTTC	CASSLTGEREQYF
-	TRBJ2-1	few	TRBV7-8	TGTGCCAGCAGCTTAGCGCACGGTCCATATATATACAATGAGCAGTTCTTC	CASSLAHGPYIYNEQFF
-	TRBJ2-3	-	TRBV7-2	TGTGCCAGCAGCTTAGGGCTGTCCACAGATACGCAGTATTTT	CASSLGLSTDTQYF
TRBD1	TRBJ1-4	-	TRBV7-2	TGTGCCAGCAGCGATCGACAGGGGGGGAAAAAACTGTTTTTT	CASSDRQGGKKLFF
-	TRBJ2-7	-	TRBV19	TGTGCCAGTAGTATAGCTTCGGGGTCCGACGAGCAGTACTTC	CASSIASGSDEQYF
TRBD1	TRBJ1-2	-	TRBV10-2	TGCGCCAGCGAAACCCGGACAGGTTATGGCTACACCTTC	CASETRTGYGYTF
TRBD2	TRBJ2-1	-	TRBV19	TGTGCCTCGGTAGCGGGAGCATCCTACAATGAGCAGTTCTTC	CASVAGASYNEQFF
-	TRBJ2-7	-	TRBV28	TGTGCCAGCAGTCGCTGGGGGCGATCCAACTACGAGCAGTACTTC	CASSRWGRSNYEQYF
TRBD2	TRBJ2-3	-	TRBV7-2	TGTGCCAGCAGCCTCAGCGGGAGGGCCCCAGATACGCAGTATTTT	CASSLSGRAPDTQYF
-	TRBJ1-6	-	TRBV28	TGTGCCAGCAGTTTATACAAATCACCCCTCCACTTT	CASSLYKSPLHF
-	TRBJ2-7	-	TRBV24-1	TGTGCCACCAGTGATTTGCTCACACAGGAGCAGTACTTC	CATSDLLTQEQYF
-	TRBJ1-3	-	TRBV11-2	TGTGCCAGCAGAGGTGGAAACACCATATATTTT	CASRGGNTIYF
-	TRBJ1-2	-	TRBV6-5	TGTGCCAGCACCTTAACTCAGGGGAGCACGGGGGGCTACACCTTC	CASTLTQGSTGGYTF
TRBD2	TRBJ2-7	-	TRBV7-2	TGTGCCAGCAGCCAGTCTAGCGGGGTGCCCTACGAGCAGTACTTC	CASSQSSGVPYEQYF
TRBD1	TRBJ2-3	-	TRBV11-3	TGTGCCAGCAGCCGTCTGACAGGGGTCATAACAGATACGCAGTATTTT	CASSRLTGVITDTQYF
TRBD1	TRBJ2-7	-	TRBV29-1	TGTAGCGTTGAGGGGACAGGGAATGAGCAGTACTTC	CSVEGTGNEQYF
TRBD1	TRBJ1-5	-	TRBV5-3	TGTGCCAGCGACCGGACAGGGGGTCAGCCCCAGCATTTT	CASDRTGGQPQHF
TRBD2	TRBJ2-2	-	TRBV9	TGTGCCAGCAGCTCCGCTAGCGGCCCCACCGGGGAGCTGTTTTTT	CASSSASGPTGELFF
-	TRBJ2-5	-	TRBV18	TGTGCCAGCGCAAGTGGGCGCTCAGAGACCCAGTACTTC	CASASGRSETQYF
TRBD1	TRBJ1-6	-	TRBV28	TGTGCCAGCAGCCAACTAGACAGGGGAGACTCACCCCTCCACTTT	CASSQLDRGDSPLHF
-	TRBJ1-1	-	TRBV11-2	TGTGCCAGCAGCCCAGACATTGTGGGTTCTGAAGCTTTCTTT	CASSPDIVGSEAFF
TRBD2	TRBJ2-3	-	TRBV7-3	TGTGCCAGCAGCTTAAACTACTGGATGACTAGCCCCGCTGATACGCAGTATTTT	CASSLNYWMTSPADTQYF
-	TRBJ2-7	-	TRBV5-4	TGTGCCAGCAGCCTATCAAGAGGCGAGCAGTACTTC	CASSLSRGEQYF
-	TRBJ1-4	-	TRBV11-3	TGTGCCAGCAGCTTGGGACTCGGGCTTAATGAAAAACTGTTTTTT	CASSLGLGLNEKLFF
-	TRBJ1-2	-	TRBV3-1/TRBV3-2	TGTGCCAGCAGCCAAGTGGACACTTACACGGGAGGCTACACCTTC	CASSQVDTYTGGYTF
-	TRBJ1-6	-	TRBV4-1	TGCGCCAGCAGCGGAATAATGTTCGCGCATTCACCCCTCCACTTT	CASSGIMFAHSPLHF
-	TRBJ2-1	-	TRBV15	TGTGCCACCAGCAGTCGTGGGCGGGCCGCCTCCTACAATGAGCAGTTCTTC	CATSSRGRAASYNEQFF
-	TRBJ1-6	-	TRBV21-1	TGTGCCAGCAGCAATGGATATTCCAGGGGGGTAGGTTCACCCCTCCACTTT	CASSNGYSRGVGSPLHF
-	TRBJ2-5	once	TRBV5-1	TGCGCCAGCAGCTTGGCGAGGACAGAACTGGCAGGGCCGGAGACCCAGTACTTC	CASSLARTELAGPETQYF
-	TRBJ1-3	-	TRBV7-2	TGTGCCAGCAGCCCTGGGGGTACAGGAAACACCATATATTTT	CASSPGGTGNTIYF
-	TRBJ1-4	-	TRBV21-1	TGTGCCTCGAAGAGTTTACAGGGGTATGAAAAACTGTTTTTT	CASKSLQGYEKLFF
-	TRBJ2-7	few	TRBV7-2	TGTGCCAGCAGCTCGGGGGGCAAAGCCTACGAGCAGTACTTC	CASSSGGKAYEQYF
-	TRBJ2-1	-	TRBV5-4	TGTGCCAGCAGCTTGGTCGGGGGCCCAAACAATGAGCAGTTCTTC	CASSLVGGPNNEQFF
TRBD1	TRBJ1-5	-	TRBV27	TGTGCCAGCAGTCCACTACTCAGGGGGCATCAGCCCCAGCATTTT	CASSPLLRGHQPQHF
TRBD2	TRBJ2-1	-	TRBV5-1	TGCGCCAGCAGCTTGGGGAGGGCTAGCGGGAGTTCCTACAATGAGCAGTTCTTC	CASSLGRASGSSYNEQFF
TRBD2	TRBJ2-2	-	TRBV24-1	TGTGCCACCCAGCGGGGAGGCGACACCGGGGAGCTGTTTTTT	CATQRGGDTGELFF
-	TRBJ2-7	-	TRBV5-1	TGCGCCAGCAGCTTGGCCGGGCGGGGCCTCTACGAGCAGTACTTC	CASSLAGRGLYEQYF
TRBD1	TRBJ2-5	-	TRBV9	TGTGCCAGCAGCGTAGTGTCGGTGAACAGGGGGCAAGAGACCCAGTACTTC	CASSVVSVNRGQETQYF
TRBD2	TRBJ2-5	-	TRBV2	TGTGCCAGCAGGCACCTTTGGCGGGAGGAATTAGGGACCCAGTACTTC	CASRHLWREELGTQYF
-	TRBJ2-7	once	TRBV7-9	TGTGCCAGCAGCCCAGGTAGCTACGAGCAGTACTTC	CASSPGSYEQYF
-	TRBJ2-7	-	TRBV6-1	TGTGCCAGCAGTGACGTCGACCGGATCCCTTCCTACGAGCAGTACTTC	CASSDVDRIPSYEQYF
-	TRBJ2-2	-	TRBV2	TGTGCCAGCGAGGGGGGGGCGCGGACCGGGGAGCTGTTTTTT	CASEGGARTGELFF
-	TRBJ1-1	-	TRBV5-1	TGCGCCAGCAGCCCGTCCAGGACCTGGGGCACTGAAGCTTTCTTT	CASSPSRTWGTEAFF